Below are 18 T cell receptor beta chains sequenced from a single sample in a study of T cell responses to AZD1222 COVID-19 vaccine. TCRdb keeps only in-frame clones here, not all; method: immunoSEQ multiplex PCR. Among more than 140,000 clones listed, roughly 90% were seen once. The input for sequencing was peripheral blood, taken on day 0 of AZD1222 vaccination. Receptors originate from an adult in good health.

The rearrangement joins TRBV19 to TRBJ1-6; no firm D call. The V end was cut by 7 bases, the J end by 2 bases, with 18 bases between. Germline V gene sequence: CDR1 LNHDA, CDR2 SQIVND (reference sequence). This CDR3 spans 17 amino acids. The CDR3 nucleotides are TGTGCCAGTAAAGACGCCTCACCGCCTCCCTATAATTCACCCCTCCACTTT. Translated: CASKDASPPPYNSPLHF. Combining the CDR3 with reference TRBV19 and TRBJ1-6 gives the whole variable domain DGGITQSPKYLFRKEGQNVTLSCEQNLNHDAMYWYRQDPGQGLRLIYYSQIVNDFQKGDIAEGYSVSREKKESFPLTVTSAQKNPTAFYLCASKDASPPPYNSPLHFGNGTRLTVT.

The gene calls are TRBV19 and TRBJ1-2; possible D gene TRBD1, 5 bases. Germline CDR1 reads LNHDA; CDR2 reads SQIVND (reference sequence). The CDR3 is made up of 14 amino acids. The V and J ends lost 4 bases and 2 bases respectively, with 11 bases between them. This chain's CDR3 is CASSTGQGNYGYTF. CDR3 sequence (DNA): TGTGCCAGTAGTACCGGACAAGGGAACTATGGCTACACCTTC.

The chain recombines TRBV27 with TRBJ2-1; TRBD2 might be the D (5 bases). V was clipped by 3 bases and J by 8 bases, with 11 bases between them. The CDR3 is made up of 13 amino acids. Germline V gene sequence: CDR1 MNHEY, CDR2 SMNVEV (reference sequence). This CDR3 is CASSFGVAYEQFF. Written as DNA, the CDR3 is TGTGCCAGCAGTTTCGGGGTGGCATATGAGCAGTTCTTC.

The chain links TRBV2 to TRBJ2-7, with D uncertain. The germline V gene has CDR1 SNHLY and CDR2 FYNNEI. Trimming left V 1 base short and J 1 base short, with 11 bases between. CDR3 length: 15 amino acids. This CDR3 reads CASSEGKVSSYEQYF. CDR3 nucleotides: TGTGCCAGCAGTGAAGGCAAAGTGAGTTCCTACGAGCAGTACTTC.

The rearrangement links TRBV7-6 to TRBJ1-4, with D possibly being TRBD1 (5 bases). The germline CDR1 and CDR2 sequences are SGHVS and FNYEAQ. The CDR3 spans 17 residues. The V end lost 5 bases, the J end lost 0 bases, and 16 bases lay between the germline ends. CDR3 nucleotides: TGTGCCAGCAGCCCAAGAGGGGTTGGCGCAACTAATGAAAAACTGTTTTTT. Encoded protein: CASSPRGVGATNEKLFF.

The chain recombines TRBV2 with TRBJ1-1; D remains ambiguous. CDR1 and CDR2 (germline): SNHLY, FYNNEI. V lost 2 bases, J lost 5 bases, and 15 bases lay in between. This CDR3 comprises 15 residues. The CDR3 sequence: CASSEFEFVRTEAFF. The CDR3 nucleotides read TGTGCCAGCAGTGAATTCGAGTTTGTGAGGACTGAAGCTTTCTTT.

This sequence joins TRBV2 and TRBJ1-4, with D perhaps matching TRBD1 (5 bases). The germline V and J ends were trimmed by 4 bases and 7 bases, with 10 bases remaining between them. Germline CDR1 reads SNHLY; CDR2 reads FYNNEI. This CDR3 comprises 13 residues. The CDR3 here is CASSASGAEKLFF. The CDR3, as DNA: TGTGCCAGCAGTGCTTCCGGGGCTGAAAAACTGTTTTTT.

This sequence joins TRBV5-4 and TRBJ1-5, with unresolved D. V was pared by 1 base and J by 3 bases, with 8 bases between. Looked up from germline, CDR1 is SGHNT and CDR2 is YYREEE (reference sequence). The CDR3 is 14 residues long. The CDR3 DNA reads TGTGCCAGCAGCTTGCATGGCTACAATCAGCCCCAGCATTTT. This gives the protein CASSLHGYNQPQHF. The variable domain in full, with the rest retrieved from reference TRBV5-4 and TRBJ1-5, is ETGVTQSPTHLIKTRGQQVTLRCSSQSGHNTVSWYQQALGQGPQFIFQYYREEENGRGNFPPRFSGLQFPNYSSELNVNALELDDSALYLCASSLHGYNQPQHFGDGTRLSIL.

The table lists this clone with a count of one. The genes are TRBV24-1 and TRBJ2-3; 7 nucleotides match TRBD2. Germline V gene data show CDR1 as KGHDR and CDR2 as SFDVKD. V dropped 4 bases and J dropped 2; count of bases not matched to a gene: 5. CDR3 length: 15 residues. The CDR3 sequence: CATSDRTRFTDTQYF. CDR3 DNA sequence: TGTGCCACCAGTGACCGGACTAGGTTCACAGATACGCAGTATTTT.

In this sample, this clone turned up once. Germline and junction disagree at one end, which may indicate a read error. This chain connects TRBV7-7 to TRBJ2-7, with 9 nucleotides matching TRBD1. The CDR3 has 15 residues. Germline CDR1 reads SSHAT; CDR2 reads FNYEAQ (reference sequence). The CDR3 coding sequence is TGTGCTAGCAGCTTCGGGACAGGGAAAACCTACGAGCAGTACTTC. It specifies CASSFGTGKTYEQYF.

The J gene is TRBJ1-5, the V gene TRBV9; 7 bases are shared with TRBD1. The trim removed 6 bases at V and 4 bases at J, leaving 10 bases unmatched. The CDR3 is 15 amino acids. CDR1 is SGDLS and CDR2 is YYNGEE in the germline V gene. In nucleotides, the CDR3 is TGTGCCAGCACACTCGACGGGACAGCAAATCAGCCCCAGCATTTT. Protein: CASTLDGTANQPQHF. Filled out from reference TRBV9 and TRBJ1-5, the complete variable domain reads DSGVTQTPKHLITATGQRVTLRCSPRSGDLSVYWYQQSLDQGLQFLIQYYNGEERAKGNILERFSAQQFPDLHSELNLSSLELGDSALYFCASTLDGTANQPQHFGDGTRLSIL.

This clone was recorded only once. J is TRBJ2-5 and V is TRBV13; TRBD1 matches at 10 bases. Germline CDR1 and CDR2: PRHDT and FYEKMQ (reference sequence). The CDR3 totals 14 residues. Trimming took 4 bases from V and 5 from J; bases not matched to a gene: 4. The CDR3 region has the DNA TGTGCCAGCAGCTCGGGACAGGGGAGGGAGACCCAGTACTTC. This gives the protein CASSSGQGRETQYF.

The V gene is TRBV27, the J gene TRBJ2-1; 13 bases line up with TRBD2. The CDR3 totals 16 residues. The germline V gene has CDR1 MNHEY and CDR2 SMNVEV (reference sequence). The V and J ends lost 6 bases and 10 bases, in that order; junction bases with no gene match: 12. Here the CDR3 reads CASSPRGLAGLGEQFF. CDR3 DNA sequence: TGTGCCAGCAGCCCACGGGGACTAGCGGGATTAGGGGAGCAGTTCTTC.

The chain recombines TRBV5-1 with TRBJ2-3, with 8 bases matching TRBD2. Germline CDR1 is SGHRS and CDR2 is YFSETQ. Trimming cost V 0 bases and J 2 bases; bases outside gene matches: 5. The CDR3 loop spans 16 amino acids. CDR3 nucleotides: TGCGCCAGCAGCTTGGGGGCTAGCGGGCCCACAGATACGCAGTATTTT. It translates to CASSLGASGPTDTQYF.

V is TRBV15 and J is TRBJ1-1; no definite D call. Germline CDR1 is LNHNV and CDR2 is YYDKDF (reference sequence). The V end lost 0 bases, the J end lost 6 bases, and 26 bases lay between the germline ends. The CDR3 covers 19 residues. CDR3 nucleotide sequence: TGTGCCACCAGCAGAGATCGCCGGGATTCCGCTGGGAGAAAGGCTGAAGCTTTCTTT. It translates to CATSRDRRDSAGRKAEAFF.

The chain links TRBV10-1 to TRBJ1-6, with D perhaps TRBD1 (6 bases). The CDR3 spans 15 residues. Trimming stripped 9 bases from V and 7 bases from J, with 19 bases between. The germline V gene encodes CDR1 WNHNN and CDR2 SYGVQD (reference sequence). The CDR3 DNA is TGCGCCAGGGCGAATAGGGGGTTGTGGAATTCACCCCTCCACTTT. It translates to CARANRGLWNSPLHF.

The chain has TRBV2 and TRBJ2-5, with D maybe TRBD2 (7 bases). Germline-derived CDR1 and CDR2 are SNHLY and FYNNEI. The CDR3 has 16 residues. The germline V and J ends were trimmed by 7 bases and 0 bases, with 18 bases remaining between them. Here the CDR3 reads CASKGGGATYQETQYF. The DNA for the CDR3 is TGTGCCAGCAAGGGGGGAGGGGCCACCTACCAAGAGACCCAGTACTTC.

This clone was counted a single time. The CDR3 reads CASTLDTSQPQHF. For the CDR3, the DNA is TGTGCCAGCACTCTGGACACCTCTCAGCCCCAGCATTTT. This chain links TRBV2 with TRBJ1-5; D perhaps matches TRBD1 (5 bases). Germline CDR1 is SNHLY and CDR2 is FYNNEI. This CDR3 region has 13 residues. The V gene lost 7 bases and the J gene lost 6 bases, with 13 bases spanning the gap.